This T cell receptor (beta chain) emerged from a study of regulatory T cells in long-lasting Graves disease. This clonotype was detected ten times or more. As yet, its antigen is unknown. Germline lookup yields CDR1 GTSNPN and CDR2 SVGIG (reference sequence). The CDR3 is 18 residues long. The J segment lost 2 bases and the V segment lost 0 bases, leaving 13 bases of the junction unmatched. This sample's time point: newly diagnosed GD, antithyroid drugs for less than 3 months. RNA extracted from PBMCs served as the sequencing template. TCR beta libraries were built with iRepertoire HTBI primers and Arm-PCR of CDR3 regions. A single record per CDR3 protein comes from TCRdb applying MiXCR to the multiplex PCR reads. The profile shows about 500,000 distinct CDR3 sequences, about 12% of them singletons. Study-wide findings and caveats: It was in persistent disease that TRBV28, TRBJ1-2 and TRBJ2-5 were favored.

This sample was also put to use in a study of T cells in Graves' hyperthyroidism and ophthalmopathy.

The sequencing used peripheral blood mononuclear cells (PBMCs), collected at new diagnosis, from a patient treated with antithyroid drugs. The clonotype was recovered from a woman in her twenties or thirties with Graves disease. This chain links TRBV30 with TRBJ1-5; 7 nucleotides line up with TRBD1. CDR3 sequence reads: CAWSVDRAWGGGNQPQHF. CDR3 coding DNA: TGTGCCTGGAGTGTCGACAGGGCGTGGGGGGGCGGCAATCAGCCCCAGCATTTT.